This T cell receptor beta chain was sequenced in a study of blood T cell repertoires in COVID-19. Background on the study: Samples of COVID-19 (acute and convalescent) were obtained from the United States, Italy and Spain. Sample material is recorded as cDNA or gDNA derived from T cells, B-cell-depleted T cells, or PBMCs.

Germline V gene data show CDR1 as SGHRS and CDR2 as YFSETQ. Trimming took 2 bases from V and 7 from J; bases not matched to a gene: 1. The CDR3 spans 12 residues. In the source study's methods: Quantification of nucleated cells was approximated via reference gene primer amplification. Data came from immunoSEQ multiplex PCR; TCRdb stores just in-frame clones and leaves some out. V, J and clone size were drawn from that table, and D and trimming were deduced from the DNA. The table records about 110,000 clones, around 89% of them present only once. This clonotype was sampled from an elderly woman with acute or convalescent COVID-19. Specimen: peripheral blood. This chain links TRBV5-1 with TRBJ1-2; 8 nucleotides line up with TRBD1. Here the CDR3 DNA reads TGCGCCAGCAGCTTTGACAGGGGTGGCTACACCTTC. Protein product: CASSFDRGGYTF.